This entry lists 3 T cell receptor beta chains sequenced from one sample in a study of early T cells in non-severe SARS-CoV-2 infection. TCRdb re-analysed the 5' RACE reads in MiXCR, keeping a single row per CDR3 protein. The sample lists fewer than 70,000 distinct CDR3 sequences, around 4.2% seen once, with roughly 3.6% in the top ten. This material consisted of whole blood, taken at baseline. The receptors derive from an adult who was a healthcare worker with PCR-confirmed SARS-CoV-2 infection or an uninfected control (not recorded which). The donor label of this sample is uncertain.

This clonotype was recorded at least ten times. This chain links TRBV6-5 with TRBJ1-1; D not certain. The V gene lost 2 bases and the J gene lost 1 base, with 8 bases spanning the gap. The CDR3 runs 14 residues. The V gene's germline CDR1 is MNHEY and CDR2 SVGAGI. CDR3 sequence reads: CASSYERPNTEAFF. The CDR3 DNA reads TGTGCCAGCAGTTACGAGAGGCCGAACACTGAAGCTTTCTTT.

The chain uses TRBV20-1 and TRBJ2-7; 10 positions match TRBD2. The CDR3 length is 14 residues. Germline lookup yields CDR1 DFQATT and CDR2 SNEGSKA (reference sequence). The V and J ends lost 5 bases and 4 bases, in that order; junction bases with no gene match: 8. The CDR3 is CSAREAGGPYEQYF. The DNA of the CDR3 is TGCAGTGCTCGCGAAGCGGGGGGGCCGTACGAGCAGTACTTC.

This clonotype was recorded at least ten times. The chain is built from TRBV6-2 or TRBV6-3 and TRBJ2-7; 8 nucleotides line up with TRBD1. This CDR3 contains 14 residues. Germline CDR1 and CDR2: MNHEY and SVGEGT. V shed 4 bases and J 6 bases; nucleotides not matched to a gene: 8. The DNA for the CDR3 is TGTGCCAGCAGTTCCCGGACAGGGAGCGGCGAGCAGTACTTC. Encoded protein: CASSSRTGSGEQYF.